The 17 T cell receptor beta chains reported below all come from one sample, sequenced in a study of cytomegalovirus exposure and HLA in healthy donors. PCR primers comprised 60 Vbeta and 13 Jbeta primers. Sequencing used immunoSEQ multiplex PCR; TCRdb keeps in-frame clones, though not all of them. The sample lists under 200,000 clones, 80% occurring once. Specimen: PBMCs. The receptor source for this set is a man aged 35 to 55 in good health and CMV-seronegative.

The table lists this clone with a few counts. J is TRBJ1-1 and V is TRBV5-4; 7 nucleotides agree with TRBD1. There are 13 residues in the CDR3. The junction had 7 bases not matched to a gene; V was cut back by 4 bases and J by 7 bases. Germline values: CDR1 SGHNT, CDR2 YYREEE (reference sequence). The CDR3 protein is CASSPGGFGEAFF. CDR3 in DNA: TGTGCCAGCAGCCCAGGGGGATTTGGTGAAGCTTTCTTT.

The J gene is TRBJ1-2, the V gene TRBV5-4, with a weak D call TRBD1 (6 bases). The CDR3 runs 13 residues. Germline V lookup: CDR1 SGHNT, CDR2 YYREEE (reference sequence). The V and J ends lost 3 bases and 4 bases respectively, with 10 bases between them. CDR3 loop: CASSSDRTYGYTF. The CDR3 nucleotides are TGTGCCAGCAGCTCGGACAGAACCTATGGCTACACCTTC.

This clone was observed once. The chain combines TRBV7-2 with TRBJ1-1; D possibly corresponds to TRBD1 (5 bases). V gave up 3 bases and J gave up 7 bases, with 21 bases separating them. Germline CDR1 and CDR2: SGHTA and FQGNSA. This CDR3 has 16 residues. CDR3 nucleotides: TGTGCCAGCAGCTTCGGTTTAGGGGCGGGGTGGGGTGAAGCTTTCTTT. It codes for CASSFGLGAGWGEAFF. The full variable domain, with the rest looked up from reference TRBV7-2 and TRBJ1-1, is GAGVSQSPSNKVTEKGKDVELRCDPISGHTALYWYRQSLGQGLEFLIYFQGNSAPDKSGLPSDRFSAERTGGSVSTLTIQRTQQEDSAVYLCASSFGLGAGWGEAFFGQGTRLTVV.

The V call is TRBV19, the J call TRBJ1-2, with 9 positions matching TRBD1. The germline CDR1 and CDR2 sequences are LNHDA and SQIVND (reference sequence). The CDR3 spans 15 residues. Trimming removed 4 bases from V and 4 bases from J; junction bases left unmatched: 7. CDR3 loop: CASSTDGQGSYGYTF. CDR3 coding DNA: TGTGCCAGTAGTACCGACGGACAGGGGTCCTATGGCTACACCTTC. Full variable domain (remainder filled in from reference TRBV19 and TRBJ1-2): DGGITQSPKYLFRKEGQNVTLSCEQNLNHDAMYWYRQDPGQGLRLIYYSQIVNDFQKGDIAEGYSVSREKKESFPLTVTSAQKNPTAFYLCASSTDGQGSYGYTFGSGTRLTVV.

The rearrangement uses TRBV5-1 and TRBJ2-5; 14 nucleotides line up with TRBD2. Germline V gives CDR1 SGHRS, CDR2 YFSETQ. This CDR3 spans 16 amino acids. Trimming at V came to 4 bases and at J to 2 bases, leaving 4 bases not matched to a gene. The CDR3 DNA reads TGCGCCAGCAGCCAAGGACTAGCGGGAGGACAAGAGACCCAGTACTTC. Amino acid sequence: CASSQGLAGGQETQYF.

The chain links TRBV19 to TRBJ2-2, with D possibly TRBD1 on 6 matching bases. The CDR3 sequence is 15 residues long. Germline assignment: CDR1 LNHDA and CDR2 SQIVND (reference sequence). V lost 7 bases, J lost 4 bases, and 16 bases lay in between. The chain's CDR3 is CASNTGRGGTGELFF. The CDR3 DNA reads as TGTGCCAGTAACACTGGGAGAGGGGGCACCGGGGAGCTGTTTTTT.

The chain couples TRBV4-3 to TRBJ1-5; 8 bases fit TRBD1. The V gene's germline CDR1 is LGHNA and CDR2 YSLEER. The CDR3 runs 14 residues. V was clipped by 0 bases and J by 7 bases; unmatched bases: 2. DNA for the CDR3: TGCGCCAGCAGCCAAGAACAGGGGGACCAGCCCCAGCATTTT. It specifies CASSQEQGDQPQHF.

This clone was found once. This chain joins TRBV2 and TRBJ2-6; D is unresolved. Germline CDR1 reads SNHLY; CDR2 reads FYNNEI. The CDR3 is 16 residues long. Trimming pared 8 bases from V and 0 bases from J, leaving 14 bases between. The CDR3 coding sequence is TGTGCCAGCGCTAGTAGATCGTTCTCTGGGGCCAACGTCCTGACTTTC. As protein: CASASRSFSGANVLTF. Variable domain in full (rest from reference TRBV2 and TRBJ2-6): EPEVTQTPSHQVTQMGQEVILRCVPISNHLYFYWYRQILGQKVEFLVSFYNNEISEKSEIFDDQFSVERPDGSNFTLKIRSTKLEDSAMYFCASASRSFSGANVLTFGAGSRLTVL.

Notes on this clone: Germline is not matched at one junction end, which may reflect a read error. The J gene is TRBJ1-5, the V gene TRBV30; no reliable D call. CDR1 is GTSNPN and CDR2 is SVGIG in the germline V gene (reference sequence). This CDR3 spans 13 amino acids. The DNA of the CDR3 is TGTGCCTGGAGTACCGAGGAAGATCAGTCCCAGCATTTT. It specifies CAWSTEEDQSQHF.

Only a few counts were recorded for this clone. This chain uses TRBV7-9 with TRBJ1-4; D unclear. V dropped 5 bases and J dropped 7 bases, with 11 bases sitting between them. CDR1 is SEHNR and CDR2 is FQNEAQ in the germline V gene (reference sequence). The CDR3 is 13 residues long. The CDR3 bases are TGTGCCAGCAGCCCGGACGGACTTGAAAAACTGTTTTTT. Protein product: CASSPDGLEKLFF.

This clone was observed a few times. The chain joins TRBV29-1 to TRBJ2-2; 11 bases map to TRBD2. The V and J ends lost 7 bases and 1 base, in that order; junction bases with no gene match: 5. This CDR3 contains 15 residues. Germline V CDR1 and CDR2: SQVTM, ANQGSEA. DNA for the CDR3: TGCAGCGCCGGAGGGACTAGCGGGAACACCGGGGAGCTGTTTTTT. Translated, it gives CSAGGTSGNTGELFF.

The chain's CDR3 is CATATTGALGYTF. CDR3 nucleotide sequence: TGTGCCACGGCCACAACAGGGGCTTTGGGCTACACCTTC. The chain uses TRBV27 and TRBJ1-2; 7 bases match TRBD1. V lost 10 bases and J lost 8; bases outside the gene matches: 13. Germline V gives CDR1 MNHEY, CDR2 SMNVEV (reference sequence). CDR3 size: 13 residues.

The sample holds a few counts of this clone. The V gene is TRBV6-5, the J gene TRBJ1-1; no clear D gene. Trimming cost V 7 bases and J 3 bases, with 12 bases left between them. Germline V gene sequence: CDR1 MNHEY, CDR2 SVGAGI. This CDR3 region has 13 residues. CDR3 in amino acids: CASTRLRDTEAFF. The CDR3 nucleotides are TGTGCCAGCACCAGGCTGAGGGACACTGAAGCTTTCTTT.

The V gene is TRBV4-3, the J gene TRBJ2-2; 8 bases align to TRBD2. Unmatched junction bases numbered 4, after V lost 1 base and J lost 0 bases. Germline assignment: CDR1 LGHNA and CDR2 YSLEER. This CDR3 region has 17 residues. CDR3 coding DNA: TGCGCCAGCAGCCAAGGTGCAGCGGGAGCGAACACCGGGGAGCTGTTTTTT. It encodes CASSQGAAGANTGELFF.

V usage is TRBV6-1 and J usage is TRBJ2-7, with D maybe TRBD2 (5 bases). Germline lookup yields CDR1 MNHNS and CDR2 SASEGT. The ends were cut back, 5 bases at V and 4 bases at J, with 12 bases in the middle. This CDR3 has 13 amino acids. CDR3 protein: CASSLPEGYEQYF. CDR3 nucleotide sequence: TGTGCCAGCAGTCTACCCGAGGGTTACGAGCAGTACTTC.

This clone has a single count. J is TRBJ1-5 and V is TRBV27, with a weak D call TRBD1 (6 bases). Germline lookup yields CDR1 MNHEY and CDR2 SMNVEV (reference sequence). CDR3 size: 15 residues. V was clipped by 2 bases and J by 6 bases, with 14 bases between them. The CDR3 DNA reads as TGTGCCAGCAGTTTAGTAGGGGGTGGAGGTCAGCCCCAGCATTTT. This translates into CASSLVGGGGQPQHF.

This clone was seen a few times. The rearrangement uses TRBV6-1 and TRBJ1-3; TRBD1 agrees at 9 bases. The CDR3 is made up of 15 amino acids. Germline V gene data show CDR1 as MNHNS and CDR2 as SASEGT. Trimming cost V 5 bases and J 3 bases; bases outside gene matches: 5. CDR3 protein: CASSTGGIGGNTIYF. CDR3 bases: TGTGCCAGCAGTACAGGGGGCATAGGTGGAAACACCATATATTTT.